Listed below are T cell receptor beta chains from one sample, sequenced in a study of T-cell reconstitution after alpha-beta-depleted transplantation in children. MiXCR, run by TCRdb on the PCR reads, gives a single entry per CDR3 protein. The table records 250,000 to 350,000 distinct CDR3 sequences, approximately 9.6% of them present only once. The sequencing here drew on PBMCs from the stem cell graft donor, taken from the stem cell graft. The receptors come from a human donor who donated a stem cell graft to a child with SCID. Each CDR3 is given with its conserved first and last residue. A D gene is named only where the DNA matches it firmly. Clone size is given for some rows only: seen once, a few or many times, or a class if the clone is expanded.

j_gene: TRBJ2-7
d_gene: TRBD2
v_gene: TRBV12-3/TRBV12-4
abundance: .
CDR3nt: TGTGCCAGCAGTGGCCCCAGCGGGGGGGCGTACGAGCAGTACTTC
CDR3aa: CASSGPSGGAYEQYF

j_gene: TRBJ1-5
d_gene: .
v_gene: TRBV20-1
abundance: .
CDR3nt: TGCAGTGCCCACCGGGATTTTAATCAGCCCCAGCATTTT
CDR3aa: CSAHRDFNQPQHF

j_gene: TRBJ2-2
d_gene: .
v_gene: TRBV7-9
abundance: .
CDR3nt: TGTGCCAGCAGCGCGACCCCTCGGACCGGGCAGCTGTTTTTT
CDR3aa: CASSATPRTGQLFF

j_gene: TRBJ2-4
d_gene: .
v_gene: TRBV7-9
abundance: many
CDR3nt: TGTGCCAGCAGCTTAGGATGGGACCTAGCCAAAAACATTCAGTACTTC
CDR3aa: CASSLGWDLAKNIQYF

j_gene: TRBJ2-3
d_gene: TRBD2
v_gene: TRBV11-2
abundance: few
CDR3nt: TGTGCCAGCAACCCGGGACTAGCGGGGCGGCAGGGTTTGGGGGATACGCAGTATTTT
CDR3aa: CASNPGLAGRQGLGDTQYF

j_gene: TRBJ1-5
d_gene: TRBD1
v_gene: TRBV6-5
abundance: .
CDR3nt: TGTGCCAGCAGTTACGTCAGGGGGAGTCAGCCCCAGCATTTT
CDR3aa: CASSYVRGSQPQHF

j_gene: TRBJ2-7
d_gene: .
v_gene: TRBV2
abundance: few
CDR3nt: TGTGCCAGCAGTTTTACAGGGAACTTTTTCTACGAGCAGTACTTC
CDR3aa: CASSFTGNFFYEQYF

j_gene: TRBJ2-5
d_gene: .
v_gene: TRBV12-3/TRBV12-4
abundance: few
CDR3nt: TGTGCCAGCAGATCGGGGTTCGGGGAGACCCAGTACTTC
CDR3aa: CASRSGFGETQYF

j_gene: TRBJ2-5
d_gene: TRBD1
v_gene: TRBV18
abundance: few
CDR3nt: TGTGCCAGCTCCCCTACAGGGGTCCAAGAGACCCAGTACTTC
CDR3aa: CASSPTGVQETQYF

j_gene: TRBJ1-1
d_gene: .
v_gene: TRBV20-1
abundance: many
CDR3nt: TGCAGTGCTAGAGTAGCTCGGGCACCTAACACTGAAGCTTTCTTT
CDR3aa: CSARVARAPNTEAFF

j_gene: TRBJ1-4
d_gene: .
v_gene: TRBV5-1
abundance: .
CDR3nt: TGCGCCAGCAGCTTGGCCAAGGGTGGGGGGCCAGCAACTAATGAAAAACTGTTTTTT
CDR3aa: CASSLAKGGGPATNEKLFF

j_gene: TRBJ2-7
d_gene: TRBD1
v_gene: TRBV12-3/TRBV12-4
abundance: few
CDR3nt: TGTGCCAGCAGTACCCGTCCGACAGGGCCTTCCTACGAGCAGTACTTC
CDR3aa: CASSTRPTGPSYEQYF

j_gene: TRBJ1-6
d_gene: .
v_gene: TRBV15
abundance: .
CDR3nt: TGTGCCACCAGCGCTGCGGGGGGTTATTCACCCCTCCACTTT
CDR3aa: CATSAAGGYSPLHF

j_gene: TRBJ2-3
d_gene: .
v_gene: TRBV12-3/TRBV12-4
abundance: many
CDR3nt: TGTGCCAGCAGTCCCGTCGGTGTTCGTGACAGCACAGATACGCAGTATTTT
CDR3aa: CASSPVGVRDSTDTQYF

j_gene: TRBJ2-1
d_gene: TRBD1
v_gene: TRBV2
abundance: .
CDR3nt: TGTGCCAGCTGGACAGGCAAGGCCTACAATGAGCAGTTCTTC
CDR3aa: CASWTGKAYNEQFF

j_gene: TRBJ1-1
d_gene: .
v_gene: TRBV5-1
abundance: many
CDR3nt: TGCGCCAGCAGCTTGGAGCCGAACACTGAAGCTTTCTTT
CDR3aa: CASSLEPNTEAFF

j_gene: TRBJ2-2
d_gene: .
v_gene: TRBV12-3/TRBV12-4
abundance: few
CDR3nt: TGTGCCAGCAGCACAATTGACCTCACCGGGGAGCTGTTTTTT
CDR3aa: CASSTIDLTGELFF

j_gene: TRBJ2-3
d_gene: TRBD1
v_gene: TRBV7-3
abundance: few
CDR3nt: TGTGCCAGCAGCTTAGTTACAGGGGGTACCACAGATACGCAGTATTTT
CDR3aa: CASSLVTGGTTDTQYF

j_gene: TRBJ2-2
d_gene: TRBD1
v_gene: TRBV20-1
abundance: many
CDR3nt: TGCAGTGCTATTCCTCCTACAGGGGTTAACACCGGGGAGCTGTTTTTT
CDR3aa: CSAIPPTGVNTGELFF

j_gene: TRBJ2-7
d_gene: TRBD2
v_gene: TRBV6-5
abundance: once
CDR3nt: TGTGCCAGCAGTTACGCCAGCGGGGGGAGCTCCTACGAGCAGTACTTC
CDR3aa: CASSYASGGSSYEQYF

j_gene: TRBJ2-1
d_gene: .
v_gene: TRBV12-3/TRBV12-4
abundance: few
CDR3nt: TGTGCCAGCAGTTCTCTACGCGATGAGCAGTTCTTC
CDR3aa: CASSSLRDEQFF

j_gene: TRBJ2-3
d_gene: TRBD1
v_gene: TRBV3-1
abundance: .
CDR3nt: TGTGCCAGCAGCCAAGATCCGGCGTGGACAGGAGGCACAGATACGCAGTATTTT
CDR3aa: CASSQDPAWTGGTDTQYF

j_gene: TRBJ2-1
d_gene: TRBD2
v_gene: TRBV5-1
abundance: .
CDR3nt: TGCGCCAGCAGCCTTACTAGCGGGGTCTACAATGAGCAGTTCTTC
CDR3aa: CASSLTSGVYNEQFF

j_gene: TRBJ2-5
d_gene: .
v_gene: TRBV7-6
abundance: many
CDR3nt: TGTGCCAGCAGCTTAGTCTCGATGTTTCAAGAGACCCAGTACTTC
CDR3aa: CASSLVSMFQETQYF

j_gene: TRBJ1-1
d_gene: .
v_gene: TRBV29-1
abundance: .
CDR3nt: TGCAGCGTTGTTCGGGAGTTGAACACTGAAGCTTTCTTT
CDR3aa: CSVVRELNTEAFF

j_gene: TRBJ2-1
d_gene: TRBD2
v_gene: TRBV9
abundance: few
CDR3nt: TGTGCCAGCAGCCCCGTACTAGCGGGGGGGCGTAATGAGCAGTTCTTC
CDR3aa: CASSPVLAGGRNEQFF

j_gene: TRBJ1-4
d_gene: .
v_gene: TRBV27
abundance: .
CDR3nt: TGTGCCAGCAGGGGGCCGGATGAAAAACTGTTTTTT
CDR3aa: CASRGPDEKLFF

j_gene: TRBJ1-1
d_gene: .
v_gene: TRBV10-3
abundance: few
CDR3nt: TGTGCCATCAACGATGTCGGAACTGAAGCTTTCTTT
CDR3aa: CAINDVGTEAFF

j_gene: TRBJ2-1
d_gene: TRBD2
v_gene: TRBV11-2
abundance: .
CDR3nt: TGTGCCAGCAGCCGGGGAGGGACTAGCGGGTTTGAGCAGTTCTTC
CDR3aa: CASSRGGTSGFEQFF

j_gene: TRBJ1-1
d_gene: .
v_gene: TRBV18
abundance: .
CDR3nt: TGTGCCAGCTCACCAGAGGGACTGAACACTGAAGCTTTCTTT
CDR3aa: CASSPEGLNTEAFF

j_gene: TRBJ2-5
d_gene: TRBD2
v_gene: TRBV7-6
abundance: many
CDR3nt: TGTGCCAGCAGCTGGGGCAGCGGGGGACCTCAAGAGACCCAGTACTTC
CDR3aa: CASSWGSGGPQETQYF

j_gene: TRBJ1-2
d_gene: .
v_gene: TRBV20-1
abundance: many
CDR3nt: TGCAGTGCTAGGAAGGGAATTTATGGCTACACCTTC
CDR3aa: CSARKGIYGYTF

j_gene: TRBJ2-7
d_gene: .
v_gene: TRBV6-5
abundance: .
CDR3nt: TGTGCCAGCAGTTCCCGCGAGGGTAGAGACGAGCAGTACTTC
CDR3aa: CASSSREGRDEQYF

j_gene: TRBJ2-2
d_gene: TRBD1
v_gene: TRBV12-3/TRBV12-4
abundance: few
CDR3nt: TGTGCCAGCAGCACCGGACAGGGTTTGAGGACCGGGGAGCTGTTTTTT
CDR3aa: CASSTGQGLRTGELFF

j_gene: TRBJ2-5
d_gene: .
v_gene: TRBV12-3/TRBV12-4
abundance: few
CDR3nt: TGTGCCAGCAGTTACCGTGCGGCCTTCCAAGAGACCCAGTACTTC
CDR3aa: CASSYRAAFQETQYF

j_gene: TRBJ2-2
d_gene: TRBD1
v_gene: TRBV14
abundance: .
CDR3nt: TGTGCCAGCAGCCAACCCGGGACAGGGCATCCTATTAACACCGGGGAGCTGTTTTTT
CDR3aa: CASSQPGTGHPINTGELFF

j_gene: TRBJ1-5
d_gene: .
v_gene: TRBV5-1
abundance: .
CDR3nt: TGCGCCAGCAGCGGTCGCCCAGACAGACTCAATCAGCCCCAGCATTTT
CDR3aa: CASSGRPDRLNQPQHF

j_gene: TRBJ2-3
d_gene: TRBD2
v_gene: TRBV20-1
abundance: few
CDR3nt: TGCAGTGCTAGCTATAGCGGACTAGCGGGGGGGAGCACAGATACGCAGTATTTT
CDR3aa: CSASYSGLAGGSTDTQYF

j_gene: TRBJ2-7
d_gene: .
v_gene: TRBV7-9
abundance: many
CDR3nt: TGTGCCAGCAGCTTAGGAGCCCCCTGGATTGAGTACGAGCAGTACTTC
CDR3aa: CASSLGAPWIEYEQYF

j_gene: TRBJ2-7
d_gene: .
v_gene: TRBV6-2/TRBV6-3
abundance: .
CDR3nt: TGTGCCAGCAGTTCGAGAACCGGCGGGACACCCTACGAGCAGTACTTC
CDR3aa: CASSSRTGGTPYEQYF

j_gene: TRBJ2-1
d_gene: TRBD2
v_gene: TRBV7-8
abundance: many
CDR3nt: TGTGCCAGCAGCTTAGGTAGCGGGGGGTTGAATGAGCAGTTCTTC
CDR3aa: CASSLGSGGLNEQFF

j_gene: TRBJ1-1
d_gene: .
v_gene: TRBV5-1
abundance: medium-sized
CDR3nt: TGCGCCAGCAGCTGGGGCCCCGTGAGCACTGAAGCTTTCTTT
CDR3aa: CASSWGPVSTEAFF